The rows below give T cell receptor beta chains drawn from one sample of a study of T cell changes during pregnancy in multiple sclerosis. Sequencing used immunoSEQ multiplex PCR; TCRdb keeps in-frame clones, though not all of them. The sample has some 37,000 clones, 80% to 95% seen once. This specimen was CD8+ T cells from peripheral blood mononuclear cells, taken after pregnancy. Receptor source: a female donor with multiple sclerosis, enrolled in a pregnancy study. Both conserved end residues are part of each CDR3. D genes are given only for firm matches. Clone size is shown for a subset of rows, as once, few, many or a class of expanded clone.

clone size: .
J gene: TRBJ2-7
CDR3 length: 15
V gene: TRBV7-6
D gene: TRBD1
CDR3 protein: CASSLGEGAVYEQYF
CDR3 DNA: TGTGCCAGCAGCCTAGGTGAGGGGGCAGTCTACGAGCAGTACTTC

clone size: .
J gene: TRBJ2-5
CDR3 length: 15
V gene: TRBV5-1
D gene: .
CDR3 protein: CASSKLQERGETQYF
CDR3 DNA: TGCGCCAGCAGTAAATTACAGGAAAGGGGAGAGACCCAGTACTTC

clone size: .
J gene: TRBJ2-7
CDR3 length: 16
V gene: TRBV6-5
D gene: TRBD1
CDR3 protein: CASSNSRDRDTYEQYF
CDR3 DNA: TGTGCCAGCAGTAACTCCCGGGACAGGGATACCTACGAGCAGTACTTC

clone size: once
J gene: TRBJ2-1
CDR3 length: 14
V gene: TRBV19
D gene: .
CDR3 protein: CASSSPDTYNEQFF
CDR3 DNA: TGTGCCAGTAGTAGCCCAGATACCTACAATGAGCAGTTCTTC

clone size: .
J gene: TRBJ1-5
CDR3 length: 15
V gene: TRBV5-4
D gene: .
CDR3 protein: CASSKGREPNQPQHF
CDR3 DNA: TGTGCCAGCAGCAAAGGTCGGGAGCCCAATCAGCCCCAGCATTTT

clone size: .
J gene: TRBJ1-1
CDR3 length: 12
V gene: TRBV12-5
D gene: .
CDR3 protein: CASGPGNTEAFF
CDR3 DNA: TGTGCTAGTGGTCCAGGGAACACTGAAGCTTTCTTT

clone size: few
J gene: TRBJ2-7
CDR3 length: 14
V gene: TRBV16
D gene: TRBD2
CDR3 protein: CASSGTSRPYEQYF
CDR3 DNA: TGTGCCAGCAGCGGGACTAGCAGACCCTACGAGCAGTACTTC

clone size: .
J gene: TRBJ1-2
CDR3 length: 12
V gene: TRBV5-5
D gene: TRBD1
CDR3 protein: CASSLGQGNYTF
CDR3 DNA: TGTGCCAGCAGCCTCGGACAGGGGAACTACACCTTC

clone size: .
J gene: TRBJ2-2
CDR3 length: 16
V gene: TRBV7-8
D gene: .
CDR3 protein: CASSQYEGGQSGELFF
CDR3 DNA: TGTGCCAGCAGCCAGTATGAGGGGGGGCAGTCCGGGGAGCTGTTTTTT

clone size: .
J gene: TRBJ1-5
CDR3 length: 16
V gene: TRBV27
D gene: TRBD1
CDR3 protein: CASSLSRTGVHQPQHF
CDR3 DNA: TGTGCCAGCAGTTTATCTCGGACAGGGGTACATCAGCCCCAGCATTTT

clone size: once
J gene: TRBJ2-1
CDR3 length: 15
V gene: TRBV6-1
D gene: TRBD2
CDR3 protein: CASSPRTSGSNEQFF
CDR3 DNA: TGTGCCAGCAGCCCCAGGACTAGCGGGAGCAATGAGCAGTTCTTC

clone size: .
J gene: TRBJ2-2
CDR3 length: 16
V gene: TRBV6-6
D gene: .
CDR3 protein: CASRPGEAGYTGELFF
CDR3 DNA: TGTGCCAGCAGACCCGGGGAGGCGGGTTACACCGGGGAGCTGTTTTTT

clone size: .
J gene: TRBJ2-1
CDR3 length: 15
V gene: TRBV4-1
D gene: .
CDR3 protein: CASSLGEAEVDEQFF
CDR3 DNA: TGCGCCAGCAGCCTTGGGGAGGCCGAGGTGGATGAGCAGTTCTTC

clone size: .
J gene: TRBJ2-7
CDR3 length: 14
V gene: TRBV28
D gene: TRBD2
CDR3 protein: CASSFGLAGYEQYF
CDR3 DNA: TGTGCCAGCAGTTTCGGGTTAGCGGGATATGAGCAGTACTTC

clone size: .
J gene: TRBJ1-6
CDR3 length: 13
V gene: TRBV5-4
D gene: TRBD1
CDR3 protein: CATRGQGNSPLHF
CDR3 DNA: TGTGCCACCAGGGGACAGGGTAATTCACCCCTCCACTTT

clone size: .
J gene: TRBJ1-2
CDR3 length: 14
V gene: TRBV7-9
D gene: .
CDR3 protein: CASSGGHPNYGYTF
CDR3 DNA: TGTGCCAGCAGCGGGGGACACCCTAACTATGGCTACACCTTC

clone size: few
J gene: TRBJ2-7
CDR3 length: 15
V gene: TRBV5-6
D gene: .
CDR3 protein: CASSSRWTAAYEQYF
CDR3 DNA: TGTGCCAGCAGCTCCCGCTGGACAGCAGCCTACGAGCAGTACTTC

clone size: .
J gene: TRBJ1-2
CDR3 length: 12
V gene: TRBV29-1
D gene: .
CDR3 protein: CSVEQGSYGYTF
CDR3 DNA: TGCAGCGTTGAACAAGGGAGCTATGGCTACACCTTC

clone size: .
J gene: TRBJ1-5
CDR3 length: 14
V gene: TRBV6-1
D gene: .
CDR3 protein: CASSPDSLNQPQHF
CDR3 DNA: TGTGCCAGCAGCCCGGACAGCCTTAATCAGCCCCAGCATTTT

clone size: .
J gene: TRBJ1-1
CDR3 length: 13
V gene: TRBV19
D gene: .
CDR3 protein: CASRFAGYTEAFF
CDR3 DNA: TGTGCCAGTAGATTTGCAGGGTATACTGAAGCTTTCTTT

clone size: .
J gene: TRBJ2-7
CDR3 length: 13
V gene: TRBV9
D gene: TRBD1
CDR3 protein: CASSGTGDYEQYF
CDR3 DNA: TGTGCCAGCAGCGGGACAGGGGACTACGAGCAGTACTTC

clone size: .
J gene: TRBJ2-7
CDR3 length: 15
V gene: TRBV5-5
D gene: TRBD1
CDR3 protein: CASSPRDRVRYEQYF
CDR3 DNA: TGTGCCAGCAGCCCCCGGGACAGGGTAAGATACGAGCAGTACTTC

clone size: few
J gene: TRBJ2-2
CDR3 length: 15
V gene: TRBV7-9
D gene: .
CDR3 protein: CASRKRAANTGELFF
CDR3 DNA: TGTGCCAGCAGGAAGCGGGCGGCGAACACCGGGGAGCTGTTTTTT

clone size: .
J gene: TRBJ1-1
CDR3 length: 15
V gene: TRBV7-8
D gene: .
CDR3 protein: CASSGRGRGGTEAFF
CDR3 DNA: TGTGCCAGCAGCGGCCGGGGCAGGGGTGGGACTGAAGCTTTCTTT

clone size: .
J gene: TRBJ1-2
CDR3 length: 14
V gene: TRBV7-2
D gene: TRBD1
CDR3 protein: CASRTGTGPFGYTF
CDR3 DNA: TGTGCCAGCAGAACCGGGACAGGGCCATTCGGCTACACCTTC

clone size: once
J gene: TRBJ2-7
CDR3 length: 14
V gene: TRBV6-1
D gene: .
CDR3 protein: CASRGWGRDYEQYF
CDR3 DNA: TGTGCCAGCAGGGGGTGGGGCAGAGACTACGAGCAGTACTTC

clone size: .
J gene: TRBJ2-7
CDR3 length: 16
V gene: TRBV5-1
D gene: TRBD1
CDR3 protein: CASSLYPGQGGLGQYF
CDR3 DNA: TGCGCCAGCAGCTTGTACCCGGGACAGGGGGGGCTCGGGCAGTACTTC

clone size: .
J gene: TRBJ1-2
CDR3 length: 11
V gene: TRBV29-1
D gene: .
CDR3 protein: CSVDGGTGYTF
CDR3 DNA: TGCAGCGTTGATGGAGGGACTGGCTACACCTTC

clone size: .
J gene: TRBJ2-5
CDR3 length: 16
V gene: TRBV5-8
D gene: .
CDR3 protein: CASSPEHRAYQETQYF
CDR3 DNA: TGTGCCAGCAGCCCGGAACACAGGGCTTACCAAGAGACCCAGTACTTC

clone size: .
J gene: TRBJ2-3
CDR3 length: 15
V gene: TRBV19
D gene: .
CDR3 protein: CASSRGDRYTDTQYF
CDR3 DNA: TGTGCCAGTAGCCGGGGGGACAGGTACACAGATACGCAGTATTTT

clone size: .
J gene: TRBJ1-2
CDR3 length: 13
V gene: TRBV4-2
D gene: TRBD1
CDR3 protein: CASSQAQGAGYTF
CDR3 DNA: TGTGCCAGCAGCCAAGCACAGGGGGCTGGCTACACCTTC

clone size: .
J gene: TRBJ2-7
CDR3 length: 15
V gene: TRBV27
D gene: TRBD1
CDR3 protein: CASSLGQGAFYEQYF
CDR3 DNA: TGTGCCAGCAGTTTAGGGCAGGGGGCGTTCTACGAGCAGTACTTC

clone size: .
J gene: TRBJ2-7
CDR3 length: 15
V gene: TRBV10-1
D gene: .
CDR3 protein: CASSATSSSSYEQYF
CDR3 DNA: TGCGCCAGCAGTGCTACTAGCTCGAGCTCCTACGAGCAGTACTTC